This TCR beta chain appears in the sequencing data of a study of blood T cell repertoires in COVID-19. Study-level information: Material from acute and convalescent COVID-19 was sourced from the United States, Italy and Spain. The cDNA or gDNA used as material had been derived from T cells, B-cell-depleted T cells, or PBMCs.

As originally analysed: The authors estimated nucleated cell counts from reference gene primer amplification. TCRdb's copy holds only in-frame clones and misses some; the assay was immunoSEQ multiplex PCR. The V and J calls and clone size were taken over from that table, and D and trimming were inferred from the DNA. The sample records just under 300,000 clones, roughly 86% being singletons. J was trimmed by 0 bases and V by 0 bases; bases with no gene match: 5. This CDR3 spans 18 amino acids. The germline CDR1 and CDR2 sequences are SGHRS and YFSETQ. The sequenced sample consisted of peripheral blood. The genes are TRBV5-1 and TRBJ2-6; 8 bases map to TRBD2. This clonotype originated in a man aged 70-80 years with acute or convalescent COVID-19. In DNA form, the CDR3 reads TGCGCCAGCAGCTTGGAGGGACTAGTGGACTCTGGGGCCAACGTCCTGACTTTC. Its protein is CASSLEGLVDSGANVLTF.